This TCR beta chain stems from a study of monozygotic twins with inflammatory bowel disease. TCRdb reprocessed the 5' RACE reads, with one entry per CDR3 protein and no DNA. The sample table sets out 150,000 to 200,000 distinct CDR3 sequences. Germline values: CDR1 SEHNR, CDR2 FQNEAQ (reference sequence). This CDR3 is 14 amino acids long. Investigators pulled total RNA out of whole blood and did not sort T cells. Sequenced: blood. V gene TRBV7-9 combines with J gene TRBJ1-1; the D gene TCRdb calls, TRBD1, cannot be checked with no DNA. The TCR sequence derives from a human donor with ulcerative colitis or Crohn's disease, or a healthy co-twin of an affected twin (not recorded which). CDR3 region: CASSRERGQGEAFF.